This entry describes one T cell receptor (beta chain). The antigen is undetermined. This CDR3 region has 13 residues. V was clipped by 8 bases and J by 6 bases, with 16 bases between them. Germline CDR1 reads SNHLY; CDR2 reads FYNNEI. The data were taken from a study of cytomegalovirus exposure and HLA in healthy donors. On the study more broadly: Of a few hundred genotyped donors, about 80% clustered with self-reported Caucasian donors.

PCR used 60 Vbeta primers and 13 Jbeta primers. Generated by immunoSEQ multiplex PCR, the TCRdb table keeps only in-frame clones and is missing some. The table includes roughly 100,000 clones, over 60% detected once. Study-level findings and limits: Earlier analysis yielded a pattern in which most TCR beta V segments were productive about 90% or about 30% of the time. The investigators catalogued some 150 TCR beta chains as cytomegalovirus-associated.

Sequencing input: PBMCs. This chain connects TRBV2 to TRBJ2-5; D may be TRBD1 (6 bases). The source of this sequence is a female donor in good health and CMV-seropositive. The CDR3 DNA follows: TGTGCCAGCTACCCGTGGGGGCAAAAGACCCAGTACTTC. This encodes CASYPWGQKTQYF.